This T cell receptor (beta chain) was obtained from a study of CD8 T cells in Susac syndrome (dated by TCRdb to the late 2010s). For the wider study: Repertoire sequencing was used to test whether CD8+ T cell activation and differentiation in Susac syndrome was antigen driven. The study compared CD8+ T cell repertoire clonality among about a dozen healthy donors, some 14 Susac syndrome patients and roughly 16 multiple sclerosis patients. What the study reported, not specific to this receptor: The study acknowledged that relatively few individuals were included in the TCR sequencing and HLA analysis.

High-throughput TCR beta sequencing profiled peripheral blood CD8+ and CD4+ T cells from healthy donors, Susac syndrome patients and multiple sclerosis patients. Treatment-naive patients with stable or active relapsing-remitting disease fulfilling revised McDonald criteria were used as multiple sclerosis controls. Bulk CD8+ and CD4+ T cells were purified magnetically by negative isolation, whereas CD8+ TEMRA cells were enriched by FACS. Blood was drawn into EDTA tubes, processed within 24 hours, and PBMCs were isolated by density gradient centrifugation. PBMCs destined for TCR sequencing were cryopreserved in liquid nitrogen and later thawed in a 37 °C water bath. A purity of at least 90% was achieved for sorted or isolated CD4+, CD8+ and CD8+ TEMRA cells. Points on this clonotype: Its antigen is still unknown. No base quality information exists; no much larger clone differs at one position.

RNA was extracted with the RNeasy kit and 0.5 to 1 ug was reverse transcribed using random hexamers. TCR beta CDR3 regions were amplified with the immunoSEQ multiplex PCR assay covering 54 Vbeta and 13 Jbeta segments. Bias from PCR amplification was corrected by using a synthetic template baseline for primer optimization and for computational correction. The authors processed their data as follows. Reads were assigned to V, D and J genes according to IMGT and analyzed in immunoSEQ Analyzer, with only productive sequences retained. Clonality was calculated as one minus the Shannon entropy normalized by log2 of the number of productive unique sequences. Public and private clones were assessed among the 100 most prevalent clones of each patient and control. Clones were defined as Susac-specific when absent from the healthy and MS cohorts, from approximately 1,100 published viral clones and from other ImmuneACCESS disease sequences. Using fastp at Q25 and MiXCR, TCRdb reprocessed the public reads and kept productive beta chains. Rows with a matching CDR3 protein are joined into one entry that keeps the most common DNA and genes. The V and J calls and clone size come from TCRdb's table, not from the authors' own analysis. The table for this sample lists approximately 280,000 distinct CDR3 sequences; roughly 84% of them were counted only once. The biggest ten clones account for approximately 0.12% of the sample.

Measured from the cysteine to the phenylalanine, the CDR3 is 12 residues long. Just CDR3 DNA is preserved here, 36 bases in frame from base 1. The germline V gene specifies MNHEY as CDR1 and SVGEGT as CDR2. Relative to germline, V is 9 bases shorter and J is 4 bases shorter, with 10 bases between their ends. This sequence uses TRBV6-2 or TRBV6-3 and TRBJ2-1; possibly the D gene is TRBD1, per 6 matching bases. The sample taken for sequencing was CD8+ T cells from PBMCs. The receptor's source is a human donor with multiple sclerosis. In nucleotides, the sequence is TGTGCCAGTAAAAGGGGGTACAATGAGCAGTTCTTC. This translates into CASKRGYNEQFF.